The present T cell receptor beta chain was sequenced within a study of blood T cell repertoires in COVID-19. As for the study in general: The United States, Italy and Spain were the sources of the acute and convalescent COVID-19 samples.

Using immunoSEQ multiplex PCR, the repertoire was profiled, and TCRdb retains in-frame clones only, with some absent. The table has 250,000 to 300,000 clones, about 91% seen once. The junction had 5 bases not matched to a gene; V was cut back by 5 bases and J by 4 bases. CDR1 and CDR2 (germline): SGHTA, FQGNSA. The CDR3 contains 14 residues. The clonotype was recovered from a woman aged 25-40 years who had recovered from COVID-19. This sequence joins TRBV7-2 and TRBJ1-1, with 9 nucleotides matching TRBD1. What was sequenced was peripheral blood. The CDR3 here is CASSPRTGATEAFF. CDR3 nucleotide sequence: TGTGCCAGCAGCCCACGGACAGGGGCCACTGAAGCTTTCTTT.